Listed below are T cell receptor beta chains from one sample, sequenced in a study of OX40 agonist ivuxolimab in advanced cancers. Method: immunoSEQ multiplex PCR; TCRdb's copy keeps in-frame clones and lacks some. The sample records tens of thousands of clones, roughly 94% being singletons. The sample here was CD4+ or CD8+ T cells sorted from blood, taken in a trial of the OX40 agonist ivuxolimab. The receptors here all came from an adult with an advanced solid tumor such as melanoma, head and neck, liver or kidney cancer. The conserved cysteine and the conserved F or W are not part of the CDR3 here. The order of the fields is V gene, J gene, CDR3 protein.

TRBV1	TRBJ2-5	TSSIDPTPGTLQETQY
TRBV2	TRBJ2-3	ASSEKVSTDTQY
TRBV19	TRBJ2-7	ASTPDRGPHYEQY
TRBV7-3	TRBJ2-1	ASSTGTGTYNEQF
TRBV19	TRBJ2-7	ASSWTGGDGTTYEQY
TRBV30	TRBJ1-1	AWIGGRTEAF
TRBV5-4	TRBJ1-2	ASSSEGPFRPNGYT
TRBV9	TRBJ1-2	ASSVGQGMSYGYT
TRBV6-5	TRBJ2-7	ASRLGQGFDYEQY
TRBV9	TRBJ2-1	ASSVPGGTGDNEQF
TRBV4-1	TRBJ2-7	ASSPSSGSSSYEQY
TRBV9	TRBJ2-7	ASSEGQGAFRQY
TRBV4-1	TRBJ2-2	ASSQSYRGNTGELF
TRBV2	TRBJ1-5	ASSEAARPGNQPQH
TRBV5-6	TRBJ1-5	ASSHGQLHNQPQH
TRBV2	TRBJ1-6	ASRDFNSPLH
TRBV27	TRBJ1-5	ASSSSDGYQPQH
TRBV7-9	TRBJ1-2	ASSLALPPNYGYT
TRBV20-1	TRBJ2-7	SATPGYEQY
TRBV4-3	TRBJ2-6	ASSQDRGSGANVLT
TRBV19	TRBJ2-7	ASSIGGSYEQY
TRBV6-6	TRBJ2-7	ASEGQTSYEQY
TRBV9	TRBJ1-4	ASKRTAGDGEKLF